One sample yielded the 2 T cell receptor beta chains listed below, sequenced in a study of T cell responses to AZD1222 COVID-19 vaccine. Assay: immunoSEQ multiplex PCR; the TCRdb copy retains only in-frame clones and omits some. The table lists about 100,000 clones, around 87% of them singletons. Sequencing used peripheral blood, obtained on day 0 of MenACWY control vaccination. The receptors were gathered from an adult in good health.

This chain joins TRBV6-1 and TRBJ1-4, with TRBD1 as a possible D gene (5 bases). CDR3 size: 12 residues. V lost 2 bases, J lost 10 bases, and 8 bases lay in between. The germline V gene encodes CDR1 MNHNS and CDR2 SASEGT. CDR3 loop: CASSETGIKLFF. CDR3 sequence (DNA): TGTGCCAGCAGTGAAACAGGCATAAAACTGTTTTTT.

In this sample, this clone turned up once. CDR3 nucleotides: TGTGCCAGCAGCCCAGGGGAGTGGGGCACTGAAGCTTTCTTT. It is translated as CASSPGEWGTEAFF. The rearrangement uses TRBV6-2 or TRBV6-3 and TRBJ1-1; perhaps TRBD1 as D (6 bases). The V gene lost 6 bases and the J gene lost 4 bases, with 15 bases spanning the gap. This CDR3 spans 14 amino acids. Germline V gene sequence: CDR1 MNHEY, CDR2 SVGEGT.